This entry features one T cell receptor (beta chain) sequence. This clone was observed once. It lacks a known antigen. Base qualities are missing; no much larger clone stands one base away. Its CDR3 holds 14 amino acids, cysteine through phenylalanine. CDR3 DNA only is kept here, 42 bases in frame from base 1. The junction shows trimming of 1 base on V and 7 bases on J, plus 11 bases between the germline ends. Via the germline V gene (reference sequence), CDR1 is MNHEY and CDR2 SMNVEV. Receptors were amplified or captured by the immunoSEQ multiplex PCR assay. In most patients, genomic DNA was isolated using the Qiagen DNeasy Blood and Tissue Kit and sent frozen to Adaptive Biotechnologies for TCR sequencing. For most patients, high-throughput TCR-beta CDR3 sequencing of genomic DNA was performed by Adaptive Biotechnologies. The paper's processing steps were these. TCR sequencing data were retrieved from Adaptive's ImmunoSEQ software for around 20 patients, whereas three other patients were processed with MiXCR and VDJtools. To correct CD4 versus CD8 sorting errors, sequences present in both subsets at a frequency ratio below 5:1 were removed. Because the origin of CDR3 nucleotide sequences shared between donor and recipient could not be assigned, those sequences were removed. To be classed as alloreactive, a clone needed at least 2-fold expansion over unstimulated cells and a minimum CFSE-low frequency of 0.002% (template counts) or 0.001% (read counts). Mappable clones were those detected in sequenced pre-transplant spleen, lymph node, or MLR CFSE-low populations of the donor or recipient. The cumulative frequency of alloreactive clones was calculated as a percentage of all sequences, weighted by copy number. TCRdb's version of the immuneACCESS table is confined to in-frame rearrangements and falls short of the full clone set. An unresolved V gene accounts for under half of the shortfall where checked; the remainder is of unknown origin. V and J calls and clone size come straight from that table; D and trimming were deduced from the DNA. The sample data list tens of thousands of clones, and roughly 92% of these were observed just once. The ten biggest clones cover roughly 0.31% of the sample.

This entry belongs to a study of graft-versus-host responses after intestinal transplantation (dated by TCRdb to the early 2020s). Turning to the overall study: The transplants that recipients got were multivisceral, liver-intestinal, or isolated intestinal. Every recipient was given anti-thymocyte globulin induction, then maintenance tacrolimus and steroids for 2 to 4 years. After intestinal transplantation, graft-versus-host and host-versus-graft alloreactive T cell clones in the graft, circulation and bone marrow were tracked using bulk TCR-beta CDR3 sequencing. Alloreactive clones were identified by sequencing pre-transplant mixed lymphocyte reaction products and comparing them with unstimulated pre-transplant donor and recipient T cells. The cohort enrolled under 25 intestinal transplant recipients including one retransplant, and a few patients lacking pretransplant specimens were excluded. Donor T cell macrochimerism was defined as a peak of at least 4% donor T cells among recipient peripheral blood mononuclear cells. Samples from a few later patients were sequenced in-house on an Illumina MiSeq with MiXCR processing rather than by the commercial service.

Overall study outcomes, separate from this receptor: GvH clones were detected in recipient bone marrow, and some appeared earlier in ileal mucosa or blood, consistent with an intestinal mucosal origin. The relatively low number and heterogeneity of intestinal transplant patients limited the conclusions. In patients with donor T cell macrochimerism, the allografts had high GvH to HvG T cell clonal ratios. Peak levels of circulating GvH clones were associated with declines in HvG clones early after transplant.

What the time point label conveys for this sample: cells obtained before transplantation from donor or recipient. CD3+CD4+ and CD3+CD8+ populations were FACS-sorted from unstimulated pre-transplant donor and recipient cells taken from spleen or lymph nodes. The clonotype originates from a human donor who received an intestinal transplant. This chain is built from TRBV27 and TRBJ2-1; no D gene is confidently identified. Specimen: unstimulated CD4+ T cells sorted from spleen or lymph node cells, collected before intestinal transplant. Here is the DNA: TGTGCCAGCAGTTTATTAGCCCGGCGGAATGAGCAGTTCTTC. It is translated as CASSLLARRNEQFF.